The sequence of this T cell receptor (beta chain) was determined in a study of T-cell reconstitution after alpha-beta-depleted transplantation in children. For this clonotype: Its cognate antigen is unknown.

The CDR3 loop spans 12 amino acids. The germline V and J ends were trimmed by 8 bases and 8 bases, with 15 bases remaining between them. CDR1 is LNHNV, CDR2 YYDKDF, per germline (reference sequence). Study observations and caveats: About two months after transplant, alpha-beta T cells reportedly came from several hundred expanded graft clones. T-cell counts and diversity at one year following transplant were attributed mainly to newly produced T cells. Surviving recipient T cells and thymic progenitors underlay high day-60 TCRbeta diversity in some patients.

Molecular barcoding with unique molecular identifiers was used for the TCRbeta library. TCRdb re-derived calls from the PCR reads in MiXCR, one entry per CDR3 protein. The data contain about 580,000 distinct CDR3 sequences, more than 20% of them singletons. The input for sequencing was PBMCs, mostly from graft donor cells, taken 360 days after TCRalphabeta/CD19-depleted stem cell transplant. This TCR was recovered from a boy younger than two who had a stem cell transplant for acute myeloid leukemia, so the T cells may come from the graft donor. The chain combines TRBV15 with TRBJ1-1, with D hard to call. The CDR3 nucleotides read TGTGCCACCCAGGAAGGGAGCCAGGAAGCTTTCTTT. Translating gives CATQEGSQEAFF.